This T cell receptor beta chain was obtained from a study of shared clonotypes between healthy human individuals. Overall study findings and caveats: Represented genetic and exposure-history diversity was restricted by having few donors. Sampling used blood alone; tissue repertoires probably differ.

Assay runs were performed at deep level. When replicate PCRs were run on sorted subsets, they used about 200 ng DNA, around 33,000 T cell genomes. Measured with immunoSEQ multiplex PCR; TCRdb has only the in-frame clones, and not every one. The sample has approximately 350,000 clones, 96% seen once. In germline, CDR1 is SGHNT, CDR2 YYREEE (reference sequence). The CDR3 spans 13 residues. V lost 2 bases, J lost 3 bases, and 7 bases lay in between. Regarding this clone: Its antigen is still unknown.

The clonotype originates from a young man in good health. The chain uses TRBV5-4 and TRBJ2-3, with D perhaps TRBD1 (5 bases). Sequenced: memory CD8+ T cells sorted from blood. Subset indicated: CD45RO+ cells pooled with CCR7-negative TemRA cells. The CDR3 bases are TGTGCCAGCAGCTTTCAGGGAACAGATACGCAGTATTTT. Translating it yields CASSFQGTDTQYF. Based on the CDR3 plus reference TRBV5-4 and TRBJ2-3, the full variable domain is ETGVTQSPTHLIKTRGQQVTLRCSSQSGHNTVSWYQQALGQGPQFIFQYYREEENGRGNFPPRFSGLQFPNYSSELNVNALELDDSALYLCASSFQGTDTQYFGPGTRLTVL.